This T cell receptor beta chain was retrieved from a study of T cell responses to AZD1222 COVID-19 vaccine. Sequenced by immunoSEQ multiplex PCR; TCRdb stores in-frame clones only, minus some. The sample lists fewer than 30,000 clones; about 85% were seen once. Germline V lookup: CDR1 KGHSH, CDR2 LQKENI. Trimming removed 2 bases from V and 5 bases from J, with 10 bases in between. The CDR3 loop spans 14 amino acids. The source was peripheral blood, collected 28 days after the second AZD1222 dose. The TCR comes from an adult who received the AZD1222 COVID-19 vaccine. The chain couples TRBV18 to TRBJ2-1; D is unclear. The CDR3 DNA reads TGTGCCAGCTCACCAAGAGGACCAGACAATGAGCAGTTCTTC. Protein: CASSPRGPDNEQFF.